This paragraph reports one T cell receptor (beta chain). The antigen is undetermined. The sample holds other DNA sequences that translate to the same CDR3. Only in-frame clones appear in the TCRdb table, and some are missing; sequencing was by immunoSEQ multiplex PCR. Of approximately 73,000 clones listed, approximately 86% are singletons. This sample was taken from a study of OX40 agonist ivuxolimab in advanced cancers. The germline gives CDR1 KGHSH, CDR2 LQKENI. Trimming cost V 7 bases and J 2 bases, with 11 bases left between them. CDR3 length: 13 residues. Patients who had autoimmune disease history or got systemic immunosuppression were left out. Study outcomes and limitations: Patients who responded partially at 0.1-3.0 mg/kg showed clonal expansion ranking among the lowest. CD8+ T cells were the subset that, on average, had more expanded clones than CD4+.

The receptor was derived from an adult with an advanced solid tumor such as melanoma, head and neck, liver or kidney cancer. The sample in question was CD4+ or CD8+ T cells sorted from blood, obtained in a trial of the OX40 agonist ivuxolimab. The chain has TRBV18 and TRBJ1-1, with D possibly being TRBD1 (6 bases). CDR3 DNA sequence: TGTGCCAGCTTACTGGACAGAAACACTGAAGCTTTCTTT. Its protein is CASLLDRNTEAFF.